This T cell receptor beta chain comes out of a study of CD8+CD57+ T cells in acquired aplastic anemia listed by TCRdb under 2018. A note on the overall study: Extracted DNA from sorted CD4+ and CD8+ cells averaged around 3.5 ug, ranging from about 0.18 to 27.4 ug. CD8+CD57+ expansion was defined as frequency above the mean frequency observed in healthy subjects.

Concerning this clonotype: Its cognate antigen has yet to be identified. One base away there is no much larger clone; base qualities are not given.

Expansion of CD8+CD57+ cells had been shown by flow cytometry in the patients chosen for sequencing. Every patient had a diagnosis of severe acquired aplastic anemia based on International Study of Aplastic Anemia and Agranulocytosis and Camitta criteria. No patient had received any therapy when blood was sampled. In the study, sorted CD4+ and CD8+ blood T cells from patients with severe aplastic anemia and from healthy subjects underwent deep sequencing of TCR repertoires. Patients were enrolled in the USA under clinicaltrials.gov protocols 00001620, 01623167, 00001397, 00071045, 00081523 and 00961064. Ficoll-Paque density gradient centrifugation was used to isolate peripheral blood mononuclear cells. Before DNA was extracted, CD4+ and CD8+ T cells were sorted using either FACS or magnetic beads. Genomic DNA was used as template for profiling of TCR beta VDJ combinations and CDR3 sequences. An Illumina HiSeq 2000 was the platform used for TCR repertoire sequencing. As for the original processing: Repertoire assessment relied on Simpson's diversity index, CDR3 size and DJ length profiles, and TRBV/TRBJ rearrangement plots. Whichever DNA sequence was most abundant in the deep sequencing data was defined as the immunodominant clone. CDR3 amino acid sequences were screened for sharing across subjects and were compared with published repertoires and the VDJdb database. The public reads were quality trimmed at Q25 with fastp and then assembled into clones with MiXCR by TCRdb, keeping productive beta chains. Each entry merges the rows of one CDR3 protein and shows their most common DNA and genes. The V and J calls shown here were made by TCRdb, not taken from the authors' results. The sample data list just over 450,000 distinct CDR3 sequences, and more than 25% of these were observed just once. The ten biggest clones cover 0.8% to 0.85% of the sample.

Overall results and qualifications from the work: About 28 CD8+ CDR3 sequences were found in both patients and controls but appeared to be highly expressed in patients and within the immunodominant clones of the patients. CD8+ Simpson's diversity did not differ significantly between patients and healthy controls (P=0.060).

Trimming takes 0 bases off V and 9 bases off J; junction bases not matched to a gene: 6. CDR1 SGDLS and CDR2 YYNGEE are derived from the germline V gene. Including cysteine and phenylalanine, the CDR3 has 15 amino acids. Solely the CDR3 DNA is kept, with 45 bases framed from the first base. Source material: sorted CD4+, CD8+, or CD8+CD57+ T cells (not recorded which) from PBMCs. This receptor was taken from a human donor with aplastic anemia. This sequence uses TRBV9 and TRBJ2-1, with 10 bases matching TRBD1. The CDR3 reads CASSVVSDRGTEQFF. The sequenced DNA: TGTGCCAGCAGCGTAGTTTCGGACAGGGGGACTGAGCAGTTCTTC. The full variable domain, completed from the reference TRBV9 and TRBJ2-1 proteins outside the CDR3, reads DSGVTQTPKHLITATGQRVTLRCSPRSGDLSVYWYQQSLDQGLQFLIQYYNGEERAKGNILERFSAQQFPDLHSELNLSSLELGDSALYFCASSVVSDRGTEQFFGPGTRLTVL.